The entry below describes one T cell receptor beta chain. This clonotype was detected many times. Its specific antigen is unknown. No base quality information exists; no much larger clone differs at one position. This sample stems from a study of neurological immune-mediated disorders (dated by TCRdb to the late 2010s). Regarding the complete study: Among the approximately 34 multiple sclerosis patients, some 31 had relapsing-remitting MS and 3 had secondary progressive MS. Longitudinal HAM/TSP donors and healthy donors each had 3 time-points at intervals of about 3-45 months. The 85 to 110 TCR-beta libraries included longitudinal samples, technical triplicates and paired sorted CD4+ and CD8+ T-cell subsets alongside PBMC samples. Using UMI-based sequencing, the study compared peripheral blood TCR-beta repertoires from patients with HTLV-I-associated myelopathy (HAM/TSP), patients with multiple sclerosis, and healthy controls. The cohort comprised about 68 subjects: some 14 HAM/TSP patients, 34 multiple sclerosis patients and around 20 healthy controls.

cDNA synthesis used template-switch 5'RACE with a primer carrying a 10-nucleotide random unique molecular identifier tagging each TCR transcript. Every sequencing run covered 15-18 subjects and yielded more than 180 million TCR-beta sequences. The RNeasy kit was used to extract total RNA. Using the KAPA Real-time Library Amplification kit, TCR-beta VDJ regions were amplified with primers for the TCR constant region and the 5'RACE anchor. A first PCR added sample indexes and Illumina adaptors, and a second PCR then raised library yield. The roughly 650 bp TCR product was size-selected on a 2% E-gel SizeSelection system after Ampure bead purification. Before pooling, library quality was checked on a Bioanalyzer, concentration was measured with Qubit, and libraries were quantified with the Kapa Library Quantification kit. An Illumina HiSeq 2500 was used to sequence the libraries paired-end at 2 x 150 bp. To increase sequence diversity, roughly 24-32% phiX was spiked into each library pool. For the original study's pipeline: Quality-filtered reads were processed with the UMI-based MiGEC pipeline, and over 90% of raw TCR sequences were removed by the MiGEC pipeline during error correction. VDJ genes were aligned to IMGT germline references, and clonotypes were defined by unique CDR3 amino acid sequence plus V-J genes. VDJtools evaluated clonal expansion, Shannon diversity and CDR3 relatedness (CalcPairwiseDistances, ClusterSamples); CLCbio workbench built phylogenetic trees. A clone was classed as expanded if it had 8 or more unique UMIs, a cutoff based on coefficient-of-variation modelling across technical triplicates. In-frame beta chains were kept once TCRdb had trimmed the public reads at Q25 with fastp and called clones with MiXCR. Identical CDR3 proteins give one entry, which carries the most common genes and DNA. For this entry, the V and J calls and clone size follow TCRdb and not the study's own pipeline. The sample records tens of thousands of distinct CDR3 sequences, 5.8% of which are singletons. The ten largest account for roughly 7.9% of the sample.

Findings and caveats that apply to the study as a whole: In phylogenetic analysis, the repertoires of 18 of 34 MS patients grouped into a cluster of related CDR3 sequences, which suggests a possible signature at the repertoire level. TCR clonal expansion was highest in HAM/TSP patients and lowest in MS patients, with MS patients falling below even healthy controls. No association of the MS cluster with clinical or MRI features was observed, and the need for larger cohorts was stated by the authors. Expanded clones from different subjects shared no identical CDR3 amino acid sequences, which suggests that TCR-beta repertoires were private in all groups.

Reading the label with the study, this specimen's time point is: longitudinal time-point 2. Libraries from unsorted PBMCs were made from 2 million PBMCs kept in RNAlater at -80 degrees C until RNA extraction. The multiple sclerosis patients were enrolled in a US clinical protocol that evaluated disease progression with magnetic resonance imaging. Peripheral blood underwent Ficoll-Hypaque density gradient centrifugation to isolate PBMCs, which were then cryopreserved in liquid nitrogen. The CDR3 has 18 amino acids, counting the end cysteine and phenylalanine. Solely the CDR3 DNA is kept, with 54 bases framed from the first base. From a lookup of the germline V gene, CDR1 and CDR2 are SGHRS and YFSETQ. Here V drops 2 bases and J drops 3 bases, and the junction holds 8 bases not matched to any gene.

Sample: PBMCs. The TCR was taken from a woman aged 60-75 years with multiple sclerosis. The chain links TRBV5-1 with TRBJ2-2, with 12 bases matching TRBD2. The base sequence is TGCGCCAGCAGCTTACGACTAGCGGGGGATGTGGACACCGGGGAGCTGTTTTTT. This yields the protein CASSLRLAGDVDTGELFF.